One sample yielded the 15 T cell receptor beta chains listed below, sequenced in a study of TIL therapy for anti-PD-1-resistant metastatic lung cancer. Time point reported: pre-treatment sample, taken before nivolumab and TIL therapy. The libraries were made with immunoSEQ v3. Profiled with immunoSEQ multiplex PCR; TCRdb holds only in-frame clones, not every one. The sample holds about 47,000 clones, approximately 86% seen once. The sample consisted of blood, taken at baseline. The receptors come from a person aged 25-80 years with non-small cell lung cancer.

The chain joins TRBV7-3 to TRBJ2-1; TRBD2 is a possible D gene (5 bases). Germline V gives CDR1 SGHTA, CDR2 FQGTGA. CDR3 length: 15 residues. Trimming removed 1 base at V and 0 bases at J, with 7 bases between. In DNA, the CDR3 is TGTGCCAGCAGCTTAAAAGGGAGCTCCTACAATGAGCAGTTCTTC. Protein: CASSLKGSSYNEQFF.

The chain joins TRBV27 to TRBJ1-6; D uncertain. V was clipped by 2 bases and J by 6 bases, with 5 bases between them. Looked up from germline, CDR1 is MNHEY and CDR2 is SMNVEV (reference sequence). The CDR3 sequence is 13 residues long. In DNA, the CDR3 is TGTGCCAGCAGTTTAGTGTCTAATTCACCCCTCCACTTT. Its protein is CASSLVSNSPLHF.

CDR3 sequence reads: CATSDPSPGTDTQYF. The CDR3 DNA is TGTGCCACCAGTGACCCGAGCCCGGGCACAGATACGCAGTATTTT. V and J are TRBV24-1 and TRBJ2-3; D gene unclear. V lost 4 bases and J 1 base, leaving 11 bases between the germline ends. CDR3 size: 15 residues. Germline V gene lookup returns CDR1 KGHDR and CDR2 SFDVKD.

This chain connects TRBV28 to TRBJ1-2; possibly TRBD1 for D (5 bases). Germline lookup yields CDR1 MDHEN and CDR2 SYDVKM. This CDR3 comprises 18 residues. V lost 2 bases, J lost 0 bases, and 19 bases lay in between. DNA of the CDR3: TGTGCCAGCAGTTTAGGGCTAGTAGACAGTCCCTCTAACTATGGCTACACCTTC. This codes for CASSLGLVDSPSNYGYTF.

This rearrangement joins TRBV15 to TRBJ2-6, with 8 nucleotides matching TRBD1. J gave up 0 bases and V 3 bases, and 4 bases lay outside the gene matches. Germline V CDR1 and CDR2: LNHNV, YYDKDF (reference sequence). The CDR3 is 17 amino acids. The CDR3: CATSSGTGPSGANVLTF. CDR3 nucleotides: TGTGCCACCAGCAGTGGGACAGGCCCCTCTGGGGCCAACGTCCTGACTTTC.

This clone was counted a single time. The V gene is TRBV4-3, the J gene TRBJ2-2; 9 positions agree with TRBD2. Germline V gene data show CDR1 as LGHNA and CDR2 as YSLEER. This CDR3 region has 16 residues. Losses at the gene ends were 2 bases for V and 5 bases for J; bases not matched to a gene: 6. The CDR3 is CASSQQRGAATGELFF. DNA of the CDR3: TGCGCCAGCAGCCAACAGCGGGGGGCGGCTACCGGGGAGCTGTTTTTT.

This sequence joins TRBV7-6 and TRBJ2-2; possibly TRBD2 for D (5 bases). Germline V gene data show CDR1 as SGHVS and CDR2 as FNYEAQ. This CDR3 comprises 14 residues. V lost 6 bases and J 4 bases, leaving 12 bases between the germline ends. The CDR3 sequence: CASSFGKVTGELFF. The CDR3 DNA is TGTGCCAGCAGTTTCGGGAAGGTCACCGGGGAGCTGTTTTTT.

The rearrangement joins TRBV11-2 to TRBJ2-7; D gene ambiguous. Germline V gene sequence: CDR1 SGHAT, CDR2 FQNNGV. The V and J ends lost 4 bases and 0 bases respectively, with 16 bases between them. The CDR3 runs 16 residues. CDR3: CASSSPRPGRSYEQYF. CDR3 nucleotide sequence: TGTGCCAGCAGCTCTCCCCGGCCAGGACGCTCCTACGAGCAGTACTTC.

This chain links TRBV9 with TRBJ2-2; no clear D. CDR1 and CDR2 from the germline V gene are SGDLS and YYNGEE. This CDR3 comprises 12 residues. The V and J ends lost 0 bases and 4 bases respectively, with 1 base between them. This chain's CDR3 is CASSVGTGELFF. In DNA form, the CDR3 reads TGTGCCAGCAGCGTAGGCACCGGGGAGCTGTTTTTT.

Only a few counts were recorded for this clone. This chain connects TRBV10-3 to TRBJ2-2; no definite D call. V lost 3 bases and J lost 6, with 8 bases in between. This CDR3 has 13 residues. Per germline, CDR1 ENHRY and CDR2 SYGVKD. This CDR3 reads CAISESRAGELFF. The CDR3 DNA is TGTGCCATCAGTGAATCCCGGGCCGGGGAGCTGTTTTTT.

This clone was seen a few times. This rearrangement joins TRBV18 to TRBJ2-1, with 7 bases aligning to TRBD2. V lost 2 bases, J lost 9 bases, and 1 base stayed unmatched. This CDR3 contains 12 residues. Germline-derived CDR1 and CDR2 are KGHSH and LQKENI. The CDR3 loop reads CASSPGGGEQFF. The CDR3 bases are TGTGCCAGCTCACCAGGCGGGGGTGAGCAGTTCTTC.

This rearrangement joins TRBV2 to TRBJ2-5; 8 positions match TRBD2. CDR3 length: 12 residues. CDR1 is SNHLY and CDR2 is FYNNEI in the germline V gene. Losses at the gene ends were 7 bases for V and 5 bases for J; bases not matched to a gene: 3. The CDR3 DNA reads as TGTGCCAGCACGGGACTAGAGGAGACCCAGTACTTC. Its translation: CASTGLEETQYF.

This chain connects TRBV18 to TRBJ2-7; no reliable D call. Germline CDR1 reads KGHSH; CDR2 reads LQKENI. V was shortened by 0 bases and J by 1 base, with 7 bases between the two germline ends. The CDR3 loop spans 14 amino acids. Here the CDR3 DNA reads TGTGCCAGCTCACCACCAGGGATATCCTACGAGCAGTACTTC. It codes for CASSPPGISYEQYF.

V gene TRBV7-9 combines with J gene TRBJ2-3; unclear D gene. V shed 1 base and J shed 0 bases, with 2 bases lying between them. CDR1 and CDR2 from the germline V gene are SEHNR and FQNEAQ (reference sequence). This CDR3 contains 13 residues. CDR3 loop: CASSLGSTDTQYF. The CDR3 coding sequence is TGTGCCAGCAGCTTAGGCAGCACAGATACGCAGTATTTT.

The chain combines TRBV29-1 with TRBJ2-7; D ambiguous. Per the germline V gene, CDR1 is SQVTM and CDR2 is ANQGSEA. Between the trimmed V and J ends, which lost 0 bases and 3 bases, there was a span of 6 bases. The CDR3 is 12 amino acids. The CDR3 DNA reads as TGCAGCGTTGAAGATGGGGACTACGAGCAGTACTTC. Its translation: CSVEDGDYEQYF.